A single sample is the source of the 30 T cell receptor beta chains below, sequenced in a study of cytomegalovirus exposure and HLA in healthy donors. 60 Vbeta and 13 Jbeta primers were used in PCR. Produced via immunoSEQ multiplex PCR; TCRdb's table is partial and in-frame only. The sample records nearly 200,000 clones, around 86% being singletons. The sequenced material came from PBMCs. The receptor set was obtained from a woman between 45 and 60 years old in good health and CMV-seropositive.

The genes are TRBV5-1 and TRBJ2-5; 10 bases map to TRBD2. The length of the CDR3 is 16 residues. Trimming at V came to 0 bases and at J to 5 bases, leaving 7 bases not matched to a gene. Germline assignment: CDR1 SGHRS and CDR2 YFSETQ. The CDR3 DNA reads TGCGCCAGCAGCTTGGGGCCTAGCGGGAGTGGCGAGACCCAGTACTTC. Protein: CASSLGPSGSGETQYF.

The chain is built from TRBV7-2 and TRBJ1-2; D is uncertain. The germline V and J ends were trimmed by 2 bases and 0 bases, with 16 bases remaining between them. Germline V CDR1 and CDR2: SGHTA, FQGNSA. CDR3 length equals 17 residues. The CDR3 here is CASSLSQIYPANYGYTF. The CDR3 region has the DNA TGTGCCAGCAGCTTAAGTCAAATCTATCCCGCTAACTATGGCTACACCTTC.

The chain links TRBV10-3 to TRBJ2-1, with 7 bases fitting TRBD1. The V and J ends lost 5 bases and 9 bases, in that order; junction bases with no gene match: 10. This CDR3 comprises 14 residues. Germline CDR1 reads ENHRY; CDR2 reads SYGVKD. CDR3 in amino acids: CAISWTGPNGEQFF. The DNA for the CDR3 is TGTGCCATCAGTTGGACAGGTCCAAACGGTGAGCAGTTCTTC.

In the case of this clone: Compared with germline, one end of the junction differs, possibly owing to a read error. Here the CDR3 reads CASSQDAGGAGNSQYF. The CDR3, as DNA: TGCGCCAGCAGCCAAGATGCGGGGGGGGCCGGAAACAGTCAGTACTTC. This rearrangement joins TRBV4-3 to TRBJ2-4; 9 positions agree with TRBD2. Germline assignment: CDR1 LGHNA and CDR2 YSLEER. The CDR3 runs 16 residues.

The gene calls are TRBV19 and TRBJ2-1; 7 nucleotides match TRBD1. Germline assignment: CDR1 LNHDA and CDR2 SQIVND (reference sequence). The length of the CDR3 is 15 residues. V dropped 5 bases and J dropped 9; count of bases not matched to a gene: 13. The CDR3 protein is CASSFTGALSGEQFF. The CDR3 coding sequence is TGTGCCAGTAGTTTCACAGGGGCCCTAAGCGGTGAGCAGTTCTTC. Full variable domain (outside the CDR3, taken from reference TRBV19 and TRBJ2-1): DGGITQSPKYLFRKEGQNVTLSCEQNLNHDAMYWYRQDPGQGLRLIYYSQIVNDFQKGDIAEGYSVSREKKESFPLTVTSAQKNPTAFYLCASSFTGALSGEQFFGPGTRLTVL.

The gene calls are TRBV25-1 and TRBJ1-2; the match to TRBD1 covers 7 bases. The germline V gene encodes CDR1 MGHDK and CDR2 SYGVNS. This CDR3 has 16 amino acids. V lost 1 base to trimming and J lost 3 bases; unmatched junction nucleotides: 8. The CDR3 DNA reads as TGTGCCAGCAGTGAATCAGCCAGGGGGTCGTACTATGGCTACACCTTC. This gives the protein CASSESARGSYYGYTF.

The chain couples TRBV7-2 to TRBJ2-1, with TRBD2 identical over 9 bases. J was trimmed by 5 bases and V by 2 bases; bases with no gene match: 7. CDR1 is SGHTA, CDR2 FQGNSA, per germline. The CDR3 loop spans 16 amino acids. The DNA for the CDR3 is TGTGCCAGCAGCTTACTTGGACTAGCGTCTCACAATGAGCAGTTCTTC. This codes for CASSLLGLASHNEQFF.

The V call is TRBV5-4, the J call TRBJ2-1; TRBD2 matches 14 bases. J lost 9 bases, V lost 4 bases, and 9 bases had no gene match. CDR3 length equals 16 residues. The germline CDR1 and CDR2 sequences are SGHNT and YYREEE (reference sequence). The CDR3 DNA follows: TGTGCCAGCAGCAGGGGGGGACTAGCGGGGGTTCCTGAGCAGTTCTTC. Its protein product is CASSRGGLAGVPEQFF.

The V and J genes are TRBV28 and TRBJ2-7, with a tentative D call TRBD1 (6 bases). This CDR3 is built from 15 residues. Looked up from germline, CDR1 is MDHEN and CDR2 is SYDVKM. V was clipped by 5 bases and J by 2 bases, with 16 bases between them. The CDR3 coding sequence is TGTGCCAGCAGTCCCCGACAGGTTTCAACCTACGAGCAGTACTTC. It specifies CASSPRQVSTYEQYF.

This clone was found once. The chain couples TRBV28 to TRBJ2-3; unclear D gene. The germline V gene encodes CDR1 MDHEN and CDR2 SYDVKM. This CDR3 region has 15 residues. The V end lost 3 bases, the J end lost 1 base, and 11 bases lay between the germline ends. The CDR3 sequence is CASSFIRSGTDTQYF. CDR3 bases: TGTGCCAGCAGTTTCATCCGGTCTGGCACAGATACGCAGTATTTT.

The chain uses TRBV18 and TRBJ1-1; TRBD1 matches at 7 bases. The germline gives CDR1 KGHSH, CDR2 LQKENI. The trim removed 5 bases at V and 1 base at J, leaving 4 bases unmatched. The CDR3 runs 14 residues. The CDR3 sequence: CASSTTGENTEAFF. CDR3 bases: TGTGCCAGCTCAACAACAGGGGAGAACACTGAAGCTTTCTTT. The full variable domain, with the rest looked up from reference TRBV18 and TRBJ1-1, is NAGVMQNPRHLVRRRGQEARLRCSPMKGHSHVYWYRQLPEEGLKFMVYLQKENIIDESGMPKERFSAEFPKEGPSILRIQQVVRGDSAAYFCASSTTGENTEAFFGQGTRLTVV.

A few counts support this clone. In DNA, the CDR3 is TGTGCCAGCAGCAAAGCTAAGGAGGACAGGTCCGGTTACGAGCAGTACTTC. It specifies CASSKAKEDRSGYEQYF. This chain links TRBV21-1 with TRBJ2-7; the table's D call, TRBD1, has no DNA check behind it. TRBV21-1 is tagged as a pseudogene. This CDR3 is built from 17 residues.

The rearrangement joins TRBV5-1 to TRBJ2-2; D might be TRBD2 (6 bases). V gave up 0 bases and J gave up 7 bases, with 13 bases separating them. This CDR3 spans 15 amino acids. Germline V gives CDR1 SGHRS, CDR2 YFSETQ. The CDR3: CASSLVGGASGELFF. CDR3 DNA sequence: TGCGCCAGCAGCTTGGTTGGAGGGGCGAGCGGGGAGCTGTTTTTT.

V gene TRBV5-1 combines with J gene TRBJ2-5, with 8 bases matching TRBD2. The V gene end was trimmed by 4 bases and the J gene end by 5 bases; junction bases not matched to a gene: 7. This CDR3 is built from 14 residues. CDR1 and CDR2 (germline): SGHRS, YFSETQ. The CDR3 loop reads CASSPGGIGETQYF. The CDR3 nucleotides read TGCGCCAGCAGCCCGGGGGGGATAGGGGAGACCCAGTACTTC.

The V and J genes are TRBV29-1 and TRBJ1-2; no firm D call. Germline assignment: CDR1 SQVTM and CDR2 ANQGSEA. Trimming removed 5 bases from V and 8 bases from J, with 12 bases in between. The CDR3 loop spans 11 amino acids. The CDR3 region has the DNA TGCAGCGTTCGGTCCGACTGGGGCTACACCTTC. Translated, it gives CSVRSDWGYTF.

The chain uses TRBV18 and TRBJ1-1; 11 bases line up with TRBD1. V gave up 5 bases and J gave up 4 bases; unmatched junction bases: 12. Germline CDR1 KGHSH, CDR2 LQKENI. The CDR3 length is 17 residues. The CDR3 is CASSIGQGARIGTEAFF. Written as DNA, the CDR3 is TGTGCCAGCTCAATTGGACAGGGGGCGCGGATTGGCACTGAAGCTTTCTTT.

The rearrangement joins TRBV9 to TRBJ1-2, with 8 bases matching TRBD1. Germline lookup yields CDR1 SGDLS and CDR2 YYNGEE. V trimming: 0 bases; J trimming: 2 bases; junction bases outside the gene matches: 0. The CDR3 totals 14 residues. CDR3 sequence reads: CASSVGQGNYGYTF. DNA of the CDR3: TGTGCCAGCAGCGTAGGACAGGGGAACTATGGCTACACCTTC.

The chain is built from TRBV28 and TRBJ1-5; a possible D gene is TRBD1 (6 bases). CDR3 length: 15 residues. CDR1 is MDHEN, CDR2 SYDVKM, per germline. With 8 bases removed from V and 0 bases from J, the gap between germline ends came to 14 bases. The CDR3 nucleotides are TGTGCCAGCTGTGGGACACTAGATAGCAATCAGCCCCAGCATTTT. It codes for CASCGTLDSNQPQHF.

The genes are TRBV7-3 and TRBJ1-5, with D possibly being TRBD1 (5 bases). This CDR3 comprises 16 residues. Trimming removed 7 bases at V and 3 bases at J, with 19 bases between. Per the germline V gene, CDR1 is SGHTA and CDR2 is FQGTGA. CDR3 sequence reads: CASKYAAKGLNQPQHF. The CDR3 region has the DNA TGTGCCAGCAAATACGCGGCCAAGGGGCTCAATCAGCCCCAGCATTTT.

The chain uses TRBV7-9 and TRBJ1-1; 8 positions match TRBD1. The CDR3 extends over 15 amino acids. Germline CDR1 reads SEHNR; CDR2 reads FQNEAQ (reference sequence). Trimming cost V 5 bases and J 2 bases; bases outside gene matches: 7. CDR3 nucleotides: TGTGCCAGCAGCCCCTGGCAGGGGGCTAACACTGAAGCTTTCTTT. Its protein is CASSPWQGANTEAFF.

In regard to this clone: A junction boundary mismatches the germline segment, possibly from a read error. The chain recombines TRBV7-9 with TRBJ1-4; D may be TRBD1 (6 bases). Looked up from germline, CDR1 is SEHNR and CDR2 is FQNEAQ (reference sequence). The CDR3 has 16 residues. The CDR3 here is CSSSLSGGGRYEKLFF. The CDR3 region has the DNA TGTTCCAGCAGCTTAAGTGGCGGGGGGCGCTATGAAAAACTGTTTTTT. The full variable domain, its missing parts supplied by reference TRBV7-9 and TRBJ1-4, is DTGVSQNPRHKITKRGQNVTFRCDPISEHNRLYWYRQTLGQGPEFLTYFQNEAQLEKSRLLSDRFSAERPKGSFSTLEIQRTEQGDSAMYLCSSSLSGGGRYEKLFFGSGTQLSVL.

The V call is TRBV5-4, the J call TRBJ2-1, with 8 nucleotides matching TRBD1. The germline V gene encodes CDR1 SGHNT and CDR2 YYREEE (reference sequence). This CDR3 has 13 residues. V was clipped by 4 bases and J by 9 bases; unmatched bases: 6. In DNA, the CDR3 is TGTGCCAGCAGCCAACAGGGGGGTAGTGAGCAGTTCTTC. It translates to CASSQQGGSEQFF.

This chain connects TRBV2 to TRBJ2-3; D remains unclear. The germline gives CDR1 SNHLY, CDR2 FYNNEI. V lost 6 bases, J lost 2 bases, and 9 bases lay in between. The CDR3 has 13 residues. CDR3 in amino acids: CASRVEYTDTQYF. The CDR3 DNA is TGTGCCAGCAGAGTTGAGTACACAGATACGCAGTATTTT. Using reference TRBV2 and TRBJ2-3 for the parts outside the CDR3, the full variable domain is EPEVTQTPSHQVTQMGQEVILRCVPISNHLYFYWYRQILGQKVEFLVSFYNNEISEKSEIFDDQFSVERPDGSNFTLKIRSTKLEDSAMYFCASRVEYTDTQYFGPGTRLTVL.

This chain uses TRBV6-6 with TRBJ2-1; 11 positions agree with TRBD2. The CDR3 contains 14 residues. Germline CDR1 and CDR2: MNHNY and SVGAGI (reference sequence). V lost 7 bases and J lost 10; bases outside the gene matches: 9. The CDR3 here is CASTLAGGMGEQFF. The CDR3 DNA follows: TGTGCCAGCACGCTAGCGGGAGGCATGGGAGAGCAGTTCTTC.

This clone appeared once. The chain recombines TRBV5-4 with TRBJ2-1, with D perhaps TRBD2 (5 bases). The V gene lost 4 bases and the J gene lost 2 bases, with 13 bases spanning the gap. From germline, CDR1 is SGHNT and CDR2 YYREEE (reference sequence). This CDR3 comprises 15 residues. The CDR3 nucleotides read TGTGCCAGCAGCCTCGGACTGGAGACCTACAATGAGCAGTTCTTC. Translated, it gives CASSLGLETYNEQFF. Supplemented by reference TRBV5-4 and TRBJ2-1, the full variable domain reads ETGVTQSPTHLIKTRGQQVTLRCSSQSGHNTVSWYQQALGQGPQFIFQYYREEENGRGNFPPRFSGLQFPNYSSELNVNALELDDSALYLCASSLGLETYNEQFFGPGTRLTVL.

The chain carries TRBV5-6 and TRBJ2-2; 7 bases line up with TRBD2. CDR1 is SGHDT, CDR2 YYEEEE, per germline. Germline trimming cut 4 bases from V and 6 bases from J; bases unmatched to any gene: 9. The CDR3 is 15 residues long. The CDR3 coding sequence is TGTGCCAGCAGCATAACCGGGACTATTGCCGGGGAGCTGTTTTTT. This codes for CASSITGTIAGELFF.

Of note for this clone: One end of the junction does not line up with germline, which may come from a read error. The chain is built from TRBV27 and TRBJ2-6; 9 bases match TRBD1. CDR1 and CDR2 from the germline V gene are MNHEY and SMNVEV (reference sequence). This CDR3 region has 17 residues. For the CDR3, the DNA is TGTGCCAGCAGGCGGTTCGGACAGGGGTCTGGGGCCAACGGCCTGACTTTC. Translation gives CASRRFGQGSGANGLTF. The complete variable domain, with remaining parts taken from reference TRBV27 and TRBJ2-6, reads EAQVTQNPRYLITVTGKKLTVTCSQNMNHEYMSWYRQDPGLGLRQIYYSMNVEVTDKGDVPEGYKVSRKEKRNFPLILESPSPNQTSLYFCASRRFGQGSGANGLTFGAGSRLTVL.

This clone was seen more than once but under ten times. The genes are TRBV10-3 and TRBJ2-1; D is possibly TRBD2 (9 bases). The V end was cut by 2 bases, the J end by 7 bases, with 21 bases between. The CDR3 extends over 17 amino acids. Germline CDR1 ENHRY, CDR2 SYGVKD. CDR3 region: CAISEPYQGAGGNEQFF. The CDR3 nucleotides are TGTGCCATCAGTGAGCCGTATCAGGGGGCGGGGGGGAATGAGCAGTTCTTC.

The chain combines TRBV4-3 with TRBJ2-2; a weak D match, TRBD1 (6 bases). Germline V gene sequence: CDR1 LGHNA, CDR2 YSLEER. The ends were cut back, 4 bases at V and 1 base at J, with 13 bases in the middle. The CDR3 is made up of 16 amino acids. The CDR3 nucleotides read TGCGCCAGCAGCCCAGATGGGGGCCGGAACACCGGGGAGCTGTTTTTT. This gives the protein CASSPDGGRNTGELFF.

This rearrangement joins TRBV19 to TRBJ2-7; 13 bases are a match to TRBD2. Unmatched junction bases numbered 6, after V lost 5 bases and J lost 5 bases. This CDR3 is built from 15 residues. The germline V gene encodes CDR1 LNHDA and CDR2 SQIVND (reference sequence). Here the CDR3 DNA reads TGTGCCAGTAGTCTTCGGACTAGCGGGAGTCACGAGCAGTACTTC. This codes for CASSLRTSGSHEQYF.